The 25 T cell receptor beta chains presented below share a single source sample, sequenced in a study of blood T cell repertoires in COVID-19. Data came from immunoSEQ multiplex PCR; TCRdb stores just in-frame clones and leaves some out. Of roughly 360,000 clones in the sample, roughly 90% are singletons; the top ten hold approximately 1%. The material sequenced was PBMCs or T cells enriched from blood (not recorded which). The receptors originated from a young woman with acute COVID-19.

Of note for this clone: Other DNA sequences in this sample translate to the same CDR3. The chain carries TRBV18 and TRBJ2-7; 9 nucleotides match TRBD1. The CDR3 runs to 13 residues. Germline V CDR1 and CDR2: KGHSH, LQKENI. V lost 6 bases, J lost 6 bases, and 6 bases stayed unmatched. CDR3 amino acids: CASSVGQGTEQYF. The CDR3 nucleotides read TGTGCCAGCTCGGTGGGACAGGGCACCGAGCAGTACTTC.

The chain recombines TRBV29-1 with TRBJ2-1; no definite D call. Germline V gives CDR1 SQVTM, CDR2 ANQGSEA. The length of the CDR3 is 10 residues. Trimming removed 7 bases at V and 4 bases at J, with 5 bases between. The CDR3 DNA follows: TGCAGCGCCTTGTACAATGAGCAGTTCTTC. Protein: CSALYNEQFF.

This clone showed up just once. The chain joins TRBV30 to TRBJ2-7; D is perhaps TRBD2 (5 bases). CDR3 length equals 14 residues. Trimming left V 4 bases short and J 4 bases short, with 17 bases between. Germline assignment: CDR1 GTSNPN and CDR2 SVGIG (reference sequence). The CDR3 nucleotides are TGTGCCTGGAATCTAGCAGGAATGGTGTACGAGCAGTACTTC. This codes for CAWNLAGMVYEQYF. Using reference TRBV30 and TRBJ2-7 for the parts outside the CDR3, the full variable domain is SQTIHQWPATLVQPVGSPLSLECTVEGTSNPNLYWYRQAAGRGLQLLFYSVGIGQISSEVPQNLSASRPQDRQFILSSKKLLLSDSGFYLCAWNLAGMVYEQYFGPGTRLTVT.

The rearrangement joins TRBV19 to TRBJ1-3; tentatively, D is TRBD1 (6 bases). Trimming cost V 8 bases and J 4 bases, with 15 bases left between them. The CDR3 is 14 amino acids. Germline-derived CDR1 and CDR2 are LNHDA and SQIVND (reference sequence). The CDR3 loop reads CASVDRTSGNTIYF. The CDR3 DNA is TGTGCCAGTGTTGACAGGACTTCGGGAAACACCATATATTTT.

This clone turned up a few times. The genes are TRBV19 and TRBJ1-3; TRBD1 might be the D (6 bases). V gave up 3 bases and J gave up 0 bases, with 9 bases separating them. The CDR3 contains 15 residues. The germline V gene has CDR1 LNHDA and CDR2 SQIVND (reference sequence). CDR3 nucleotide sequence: TGTGCCAGTAGTATCCAGGACAGCTCTGGAAACACCATATATTTT. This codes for CASSIQDSSGNTIYF.

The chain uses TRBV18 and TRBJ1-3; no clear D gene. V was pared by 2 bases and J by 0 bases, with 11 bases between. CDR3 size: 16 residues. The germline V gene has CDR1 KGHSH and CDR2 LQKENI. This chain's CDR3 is CASSPSPPSSGNTIYF. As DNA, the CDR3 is TGTGCCAGCTCACCAAGTCCTCCGAGCTCTGGAAACACCATATATTTT.

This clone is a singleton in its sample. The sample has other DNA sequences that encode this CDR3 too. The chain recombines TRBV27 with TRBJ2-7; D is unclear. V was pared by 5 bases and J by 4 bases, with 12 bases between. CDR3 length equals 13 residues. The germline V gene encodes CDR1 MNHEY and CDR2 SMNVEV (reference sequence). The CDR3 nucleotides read TGTGCCAGCAGTCTCCGGTTTCCGTACGAGCAGTACTTC. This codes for CASSLRFPYEQYF.

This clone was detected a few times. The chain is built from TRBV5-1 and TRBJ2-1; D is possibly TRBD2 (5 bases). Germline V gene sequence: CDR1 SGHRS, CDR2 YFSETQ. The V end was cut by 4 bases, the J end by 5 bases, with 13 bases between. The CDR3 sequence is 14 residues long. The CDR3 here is CASSPWSGDNEQFF. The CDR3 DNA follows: TGCGCCAGCAGCCCTTGGAGCGGCGACAATGAGCAGTTCTTC.

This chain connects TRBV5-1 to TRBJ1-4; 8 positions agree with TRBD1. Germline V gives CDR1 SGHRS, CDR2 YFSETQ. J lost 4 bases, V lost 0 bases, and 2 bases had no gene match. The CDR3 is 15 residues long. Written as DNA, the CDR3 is TGCGCCAGCAGCTTGGTGACAGGGGTTAATGAAAAACTGTTTTTT. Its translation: CASSLVTGVNEKLFF.

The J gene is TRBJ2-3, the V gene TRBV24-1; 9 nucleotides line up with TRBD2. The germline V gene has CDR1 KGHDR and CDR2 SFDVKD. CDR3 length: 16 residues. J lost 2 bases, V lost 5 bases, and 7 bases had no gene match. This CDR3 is CATSGPSGEFTDTQYF. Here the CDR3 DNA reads TGTGCCACCAGTGGGCCTAGCGGGGAGTTCACAGATACGCAGTATTTT.

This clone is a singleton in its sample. CDR3 DNA: TGTGCCAGCAGCCTAGAACAGGGTTATCGCAATCAGCCCCAGCATTTT. Translated, it gives CASSLEQGYRNQPQHF. The chain uses TRBV2 and TRBJ1-5; a possible D gene is TRBD1 (6 bases). This CDR3 region has 16 residues. V lost 6 bases, J lost 2 bases, and 17 bases lay in between. Per the germline V gene, CDR1 is SNHLY and CDR2 is FYNNEI.

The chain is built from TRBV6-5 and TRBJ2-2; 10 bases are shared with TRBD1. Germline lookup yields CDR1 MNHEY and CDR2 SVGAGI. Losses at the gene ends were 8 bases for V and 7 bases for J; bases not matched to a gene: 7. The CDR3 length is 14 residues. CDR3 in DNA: TGTGCCAGCGGGGACAGGGGTAATGACGGGGAGCTGTTTTTT. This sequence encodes CASGDRGNDGELFF.

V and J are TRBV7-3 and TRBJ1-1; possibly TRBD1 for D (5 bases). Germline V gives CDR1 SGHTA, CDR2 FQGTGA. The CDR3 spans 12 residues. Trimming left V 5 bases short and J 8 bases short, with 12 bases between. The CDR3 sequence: CASSQGTGEAFF. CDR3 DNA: TGTGCCAGCAGCCAAGGTACAGGAGAAGCTTTCTTT.

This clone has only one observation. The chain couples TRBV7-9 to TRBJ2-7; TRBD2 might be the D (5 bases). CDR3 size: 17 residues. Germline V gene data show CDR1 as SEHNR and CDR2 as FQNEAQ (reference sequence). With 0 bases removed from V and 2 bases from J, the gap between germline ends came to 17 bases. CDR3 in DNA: TGTGCCAGCAGCTTAGCCATCGAGACAACTAGGACCTACGAGCAGTACTTC. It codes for CASSLAIETTRTYEQYF.

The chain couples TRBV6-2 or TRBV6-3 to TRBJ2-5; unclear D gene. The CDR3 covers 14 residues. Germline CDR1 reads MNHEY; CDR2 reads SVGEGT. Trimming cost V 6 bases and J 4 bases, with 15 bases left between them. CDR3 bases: TGTGCCAGCAGCACGACCGGGTTTGGAGAGACCCAGTACTTC. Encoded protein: CASSTTGFGETQYF.

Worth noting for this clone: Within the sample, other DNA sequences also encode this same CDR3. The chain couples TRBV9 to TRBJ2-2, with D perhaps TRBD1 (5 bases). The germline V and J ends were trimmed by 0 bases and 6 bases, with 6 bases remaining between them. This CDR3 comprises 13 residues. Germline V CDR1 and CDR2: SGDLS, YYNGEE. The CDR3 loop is CASSVGGAGELFF. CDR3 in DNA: TGTGCCAGCAGCGTAGGGGGCGCCGGGGAGCTGTTTTTT.

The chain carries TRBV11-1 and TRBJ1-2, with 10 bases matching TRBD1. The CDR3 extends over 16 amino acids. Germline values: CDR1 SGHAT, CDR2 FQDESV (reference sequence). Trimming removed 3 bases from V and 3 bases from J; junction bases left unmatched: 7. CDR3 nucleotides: TGTGCCAGCAGCTTCGCCGGGACAGGGGCAGACTATGGCTACACCTTC. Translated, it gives CASSFAGTGADYGYTF.

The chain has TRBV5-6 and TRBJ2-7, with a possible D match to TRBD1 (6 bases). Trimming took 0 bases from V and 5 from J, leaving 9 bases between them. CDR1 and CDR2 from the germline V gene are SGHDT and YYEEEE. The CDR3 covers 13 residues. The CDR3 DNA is TGTGCCAGCAGCTTGGCCAACAGGGACGAGCAGTACTTC. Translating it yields CASSLANRDEQYF. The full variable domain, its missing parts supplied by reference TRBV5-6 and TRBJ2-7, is DAGVTQSPTHLIKTRGQQVTLRCSPKSGHDTVSWYQQALGQGPQFIFQYYEEEERQRGNFPDRFSGHQFPNYSSELNVNALLLGDSALYLCASSLANRDEQYFGPGTRLTVT.

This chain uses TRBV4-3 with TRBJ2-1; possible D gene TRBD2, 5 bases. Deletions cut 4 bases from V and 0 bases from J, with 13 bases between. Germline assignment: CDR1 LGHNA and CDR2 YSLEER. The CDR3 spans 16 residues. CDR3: CASSLTLESSYNEQFF. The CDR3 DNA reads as TGCGCCAGCAGCCTAACACTAGAGAGCTCCTACAATGAGCAGTTCTTC.

CDR3 loop: CASSLLSGGGYEQFF. DNA of the CDR3: TGTGCCAGCAGCTTACTGTCGGGGGGCGGCTATGAGCAGTTCTTC. The chain is built from TRBV11-2 and TRBJ2-1; D may be TRBD2 (7 bases). Germline assignment: CDR1 SGHAT and CDR2 FQNNGV. The V end lost 2 bases, the J end lost 8 bases, and 16 bases lay between the germline ends. This CDR3 spans 15 amino acids.

The CDR3 reads CASSAPRQSTNEQFF. In DNA form, the CDR3 reads TGTGCCAGCAGTGCCCCCAGACAGAGTACGAATGAGCAGTTCTTC. This chain uses TRBV7-6 with TRBJ2-1; tentatively, D is TRBD1 (5 bases). From germline, CDR1 is SGHVS and CDR2 FNYEAQ. CDR3 length equals 15 residues. The V and J ends lost 6 bases and 7 bases respectively, with 19 bases between them.

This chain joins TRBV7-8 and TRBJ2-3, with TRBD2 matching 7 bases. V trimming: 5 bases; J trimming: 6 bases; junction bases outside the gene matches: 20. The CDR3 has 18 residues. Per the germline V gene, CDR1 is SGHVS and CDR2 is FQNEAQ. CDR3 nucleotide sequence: TGTGCCAGCAGCCCACGAGCGGGGCGGACACGGATGGCGGATACGCAGTATTTT. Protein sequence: CASSPRAGRTRMADTQYF.

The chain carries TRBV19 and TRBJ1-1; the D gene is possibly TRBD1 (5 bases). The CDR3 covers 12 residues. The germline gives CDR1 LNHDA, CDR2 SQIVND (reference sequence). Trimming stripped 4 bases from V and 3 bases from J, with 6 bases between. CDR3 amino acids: CASSTGYTEAFF. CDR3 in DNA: TGTGCCAGTAGTACAGGGTACACTGAAGCTTTCTTT. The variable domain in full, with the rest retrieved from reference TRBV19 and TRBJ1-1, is DGGITQSPKYLFRKEGQNVTLSCEQNLNHDAMYWYRQDPGQGLRLIYYSQIVNDFQKGDIAEGYSVSREKKESFPLTVTSAQKNPTAFYLCASSTGYTEAFFGQGTRLTVV.

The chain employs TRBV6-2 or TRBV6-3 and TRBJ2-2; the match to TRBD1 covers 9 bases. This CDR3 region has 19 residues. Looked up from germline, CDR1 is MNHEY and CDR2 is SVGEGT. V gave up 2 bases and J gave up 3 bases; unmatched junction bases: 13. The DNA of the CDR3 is TGTGCCAGCAGTTACCCCCGGGACAGGGTCCCAACGTACACCGGGGAGCTGTTTTTT. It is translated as CASSYPRDRVPTYTGELFF.

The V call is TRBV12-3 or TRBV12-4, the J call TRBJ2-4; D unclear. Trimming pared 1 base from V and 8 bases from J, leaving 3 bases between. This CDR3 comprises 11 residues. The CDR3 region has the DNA TGTGCCAGCAGTTTAGGCGACATTCAGTACTTC. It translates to CASSLGDIQYF.